This T cell receptor (beta chain) was captured by sequencing in a study of cytomegalovirus exposure and HLA in healthy donors (dated 2017 in TCRdb). Regarding the study in general: According to a later analysis, one platform produced both the 120 validation repertoires and the 720 or so repertoires of the first cohort. The study aimed to test whether cataloging public T cell receptors could reveal signatures of past pathogen exposure. Besides the first cohort of roughly 700 subjects, a separate validation cohort made up of some 110 different subjects was used. The study combined high-throughput TCR immunosequencing, statistical association of individual TCRs with disease status, and machine learning to predict cytomegalovirus infection status.

The donors were included in the validation cohort of 90 to 150 subjects, a group kept apart from the approximately 690-subject first cohort. CDR1 is given as SGHTS and CDR2 as YDEGEE, both from the germline V gene. V has 0 bases trimmed and J has 4 bases trimmed; junction bases matching no gene number 3. Spanning cysteine to phenylalanine, the CDR3 consists of 14 amino acids. The retained sequence is limited to the CDR3, 42 bases, with the frame set at the first base. What the work shows at the level of the full study, not this receptor alone: In vitro tests confirmed that three of the cytomegalovirus-associated TCR beta chains recognize cytomegalovirus antigens. Cytomegalovirus status was reported to be diagnosed by the classifier with high specificity and sensitivity in both the original and validation cohorts. A later analysis had no HLA typing for the validation cohort, so co-occurrence there was scored across all 130 or so repertoires. A total of roughly 160 TCR beta chains were listed by the study as associated with cytomegalovirus. It was suggested by the authors that the approach could potentially be generalized to other disease states and immunological phenotypes. While some public TCRs were present in many individuals, most TCR sequences turned up only very rarely across donors. Of the cluster scores, 85% to 95% were above 0 in a later analysis, which found that TCRs clustered in the first cohort also tended to co-occur in the 120 or so validation repertoires.

For this clone: What antigen it recognizes has not been identified. No qualities accompany the bases; no much larger clone lies one base away.

To prepare the library, the immunoSEQ multiplex PCR assay was applied. Per the source publication's procedure: A statistical classification framework was built to diagnose cytomegalovirus status from the catalog of TCR beta chain sequences. TCRdb retrieved this table from immuneACCESS and kept in-frame rearrangements only. Not all clones are present; in checked studies, unresolved V genes account for under half, and no reason is known for the remainder. V, J and clone size derive from that table, while D and trimming were established from the DNA sequence. The sample records under 200,000 clones, around 90% of which are singletons. The top ten clonotypes cover roughly 3% of the sample.

The sequence is built from TRBV5-8 and TRBJ2-5; TRBD2 fits 7 bases in the junction. This sequence originates from a woman aged 18-29 years in good health and CMV-seropositive. The sequencing sample was made of PBMCs. The base sequence is TGTGCCAGCAGCTTGGGCCTAGCGGCAGAGACCCAGTACTTC. This translates into CASSLGLAAETQYF.